One and the same sample provided the 2 T cell receptor beta chains below, sequenced in a study of CD8+ T cells in alopecia areata. Following RNA extraction, reverse transcription yielded cDNA that acted as the sequencing template. TCRdb keeps only in-frame clones here, not all; method: immunoSEQ multiplex PCR. Found here are hundreds of thousands of clones, 67% of them singletons; the top ten hold 1% to 1.5%. Sequenced here: CD4+ T cells sorted from blood, sampled at week 0. Receptors were obtained from a human donor with alopecia areata.

This clone was seen a few times. This rearrangement joins TRBV7-2 to TRBJ2-2; D is perhaps TRBD2 (5 bases). There are 13 residues in the CDR3. Trimming left V 8 bases short and J 4 bases short, with 11 bases between. From germline, CDR1 is SGHTA and CDR2 FQGNSA. The CDR3 DNA reads TGTGCCAGCGGCAGGAGGATCACCGGGGAGCTGTTTTTT. Encoded protein: CASGRRITGELFF.

This clone was recorded a few times. The chain links TRBV15 to TRBJ2-7, with 8 bases matching TRBD1. V dropped 5 bases and J dropped 2; count of bases not matched to a gene: 14. Germline-derived CDR1 and CDR2 are LNHNV and YYDKDF (reference sequence). This CDR3 region has 17 residues. The CDR3 sequence: CATSPDRVQLLTYEQYF. CDR3 DNA: TGTGCCACCAGCCCGGACAGGGTACAGCTTCTAACCTACGAGCAGTACTTC. The variable domain in full, with the rest retrieved from reference TRBV15 and TRBJ2-7, is DAMVIQNPRYQVTQFGKPVTLSCSQTLNHNVMYWYQQKSSQAPKLLFHYYDKDFNNEADTPDNFQSRRPNTSFCFLDIRSPGLGDTAMYLCATSPDRVQLLTYEQYFGPGTRLTVT.